A selection of T cell receptor beta chains follows, all from one sample in a study of identical twins. One entry per CDR3 protein, called by TCRdb with MiXCR from the 5' RACE reads. The data contain hundreds of thousands of distinct CDR3 sequences, around 6.8% of them singletons. This sample also appeared in a second study, on yellow fever vaccine responses in identical twins.

The sample comprised memory (CD45RO+) T cells sorted from blood. These TCRs come from a woman younger than 35 in good health. Each CDR3 is given with its conserved first and last residue. Fields, in order: clone size, V gene, J gene, D gene, CDR3 protein, CDR3 DNA. A D gene is named only where the DNA matches it firmly. Rows give clone size only sometimes, using once, few, many, or a class for an expanded clone.

clone size: many
V gene: TRBV6-1
J gene: TRBJ2-1
D gene: TRBD2
CDR3 protein: CASGDSGSGSYNEQFF
CDR3 DNA: TGTGCCAGCGGGGATAGCGGGAGCGGGTCCTACAATGAGCAGTTCTTC

clone size: many
V gene: TRBV7-9
J gene: TRBJ2-2
D gene: -
CDR3 protein: CASSLVAGHFTGELFF
CDR3 DNA: TGTGCCAGCAGCTTAGTGGCGGGACACTTCACCGGGGAGCTGTTTTTT

clone size: -
V gene: TRBV6-6
J gene: TRBJ1-2
D gene: -
CDR3 protein: CASSYYGYTF
CDR3 DNA: TGTGCCAGCAGTTACTATGGCTACACCTTC

clone size: -
V gene: TRBV2
J gene: TRBJ2-6
D gene: TRBD1
CDR3 protein: CASNGQGATGANVLTF
CDR3 DNA: TGTGCCAGCAATGGACAGGGGGCGACTGGGGCCAACGTCCTGACTTTC

clone size: -
V gene: TRBV6-2/TRBV6-3
J gene: TRBJ1-2
D gene: -
CDR3 protein: CASSSAVGRSGGYTF
CDR3 DNA: TGTGCCAGCAGTTCCGCCGTGGGACGGTCGGGTGGCTACACCTTC

clone size: few
V gene: TRBV29-1
J gene: TRBJ2-7
D gene: TRBD1
CDR3 protein: CSVRMPGQGGTYEQYF
CDR3 DNA: TGCAGCGTCCGGATGCCGGGACAGGGGGGTACCTACGAGCAGTACTTC

clone size: many
V gene: TRBV5-1
J gene: TRBJ1-1
D gene: TRBD1
CDR3 protein: CASSLSGGTDGAFF
CDR3 DNA: TGCGCCAGCAGCTTGAGTGGGGGGACAGATGGGGCTTTCTTT

clone size: many
V gene: TRBV5-1
J gene: TRBJ2-2
D gene: -
CDR3 protein: CASSSGQNTGELFF
CDR3 DNA: TGCGCCAGCAGCTCGGGACAGAACACCGGGGAGCTGTTTTTT

clone size: -
V gene: TRBV6-2/TRBV6-3
J gene: TRBJ2-1
D gene: TRBD2
CDR3 protein: CASSYPRTSGPYSDNEQFF
CDR3 DNA: TGTGCCAGCAGTTATCCCAGGACTAGCGGTCCGTACTCGGACAATGAGCAGTTCTTC

clone size: -
V gene: TRBV20-1
J gene: TRBJ1-2
D gene: TRBD1
CDR3 protein: CSARDRLSYGYTF
CDR3 DNA: TGCAGTGCTAGGGACAGGTTGAGCTATGGCTACACCTTC

clone size: few
V gene: TRBV7-7
J gene: TRBJ2-2
D gene: -
CDR3 protein: CATTGGFGNTGELFF
CDR3 DNA: TGTGCTACGACGGGCGGATTTGGTAACACCGGGGAGCTGTTTTTT

clone size: -
V gene: TRBV20-1
J gene: TRBJ2-7
D gene: TRBD1
CDR3 protein: CSARDRGAYEQYF
CDR3 DNA: TGCAGTGCTCGGGACAGGGGAGCCTACGAGCAGTACTTC

clone size: few
V gene: TRBV6-2/TRBV6-3
J gene: TRBJ2-7
D gene: -
CDR3 protein: CASSPSGRGREWQYF
CDR3 DNA: TGTGCCAGCAGTCCCAGCGGCCGGGGCCGGGAGTGGCAGTACTTC

clone size: many
V gene: TRBV29-1
J gene: TRBJ1-5
D gene: -
CDR3 protein: CSVGPTGKGQPQHF
CDR3 DNA: TGCAGCGTTGGGCCTACAGGGAAGGGTCAGCCCCAGCATTTT

clone size: many
V gene: TRBV5-4
J gene: TRBJ2-2
D gene: -
CDR3 protein: CASSPIGGGSGELFF
CDR3 DNA: TGTGCCAGCAGCCCAATCGGGGGCGGGTCCGGGGAGCTGTTTTTT

clone size: few
V gene: TRBV6-1
J gene: TRBJ2-1
D gene: TRBD2
CDR3 protein: CASSEVTSGRSYNEQFF
CDR3 DNA: TGTGCCAGCAGTGAAGTTACTAGCGGGCGCTCCTACAATGAGCAGTTCTTC

clone size: -
V gene: TRBV6-5
J gene: TRBJ2-3
D gene: -
CDR3 protein: CASSYSNSPGWDTQYF
CDR3 DNA: TGTGCCAGCAGTTACTCGAATAGCCCAGGGTGGGATACGCAGTATTTT

clone size: -
V gene: TRBV7-2
J gene: TRBJ1-5
D gene: TRBD1
CDR3 protein: CASSLASPGGSNQPQHF
CDR3 DNA: TGTGCCAGCAGCTTAGCCTCGCCAGGGGGCTCCAATCAGCCCCAGCATTTT

clone size: many
V gene: TRBV6-5
J gene: TRBJ1-1
D gene: -
CDR3 protein: CASSSGGLNTEAFF
CDR3 DNA: TGTGCCAGCAGTTCGGGAGGGCTGAACACTGAAGCTTTCTTT

clone size: many
V gene: TRBV12-3/TRBV12-4
J gene: TRBJ1-1
D gene: -
CDR3 protein: CASSLGHQNTEAFF
CDR3 DNA: TGTGCCAGCAGTTTGGGACACCAGAACACTGAAGCTTTCTTT

clone size: many
V gene: TRBV12-3/TRBV12-4
J gene: TRBJ1-4
D gene: -
CDR3 protein: CASSLEAGAEEKLFF
CDR3 DNA: TGTGCCAGCAGTTTAGAGGCGGGGGCGGAGGAAAAACTGTTTTTT

clone size: few
V gene: TRBV7-2
J gene: TRBJ2-5
D gene: TRBD2
CDR3 protein: CASSLGPAGGRQTQYF
CDR3 DNA: TGTGCCAGCAGCTTAGGCCCCGCGGGAGGTCGCCAGACCCAGTACTTC

clone size: many
V gene: TRBV27
J gene: TRBJ2-3
D gene: -
CDR3 protein: CASSLRGRGELSTDTQYF
CDR3 DNA: TGTGCCAGCAGTTTAAGAGGCAGAGGTGAACTTAGCACAGATACGCAGTATTTT

clone size: few
V gene: TRBV29-1
J gene: TRBJ1-3
D gene: -
CDR3 protein: CASPIGSGNTIYF
CDR3 DNA: TGCGCCTCCCCGATCGGCTCTGGAAACACCATATATTTT

clone size: -
V gene: TRBV28
J gene: TRBJ2-4
D gene: -
CDR3 protein: CASSPGNLAKNIQYF
CDR3 DNA: TGTGCCAGCAGTCCAGGGAATCTAGCCAAAAACATTCAGTACTTC

clone size: few
V gene: TRBV28
J gene: TRBJ2-7
D gene: -
CDR3 protein: CASSSESGRSYEQYF
CDR3 DNA: TGTGCCAGCAGTTCGGAGTCTGGACGCTCCTACGAGCAGTACTTC

clone size: few
V gene: TRBV25-1
J gene: TRBJ2-1
D gene: -
CDR3 protein: CASKGEPGRNEQFF
CDR3 DNA: TGTGCCAGCAAGGGAGAACCAGGAAGGAATGAGCAGTTCTTC

clone size: many
V gene: TRBV5-1
J gene: TRBJ2-3
D gene: TRBD2
CDR3 protein: CASSLLPGLAGPGDTQYF
CDR3 DNA: TGCGCCAGCAGCCTCCTGCCGGGACTAGCGGGACCCGGGGATACGCAGTATTTT

clone size: -
V gene: TRBV18
J gene: TRBJ1-1
D gene: -
CDR3 protein: CASSPPNGATEAFF
CDR3 DNA: TGTGCCAGCTCACCACCGAACGGGGCCACTGAAGCTTTCTTT

clone size: -
V gene: TRBV4-3
J gene: TRBJ2-1
D gene: TRBD1
CDR3 protein: CASSQDMGQGYNEQFF
CDR3 DNA: TGCGCCAGCAGCCAAGATATGGGACAGGGCTATAATGAGCAGTTCTTC

clone size: -
V gene: TRBV7-3
J gene: TRBJ1-2
D gene: -
CDR3 protein: CASSLKGAGYGYTF
CDR3 DNA: TGTGCCAGCAGCTTAAAAGGGGCAGGGTATGGCTACACCTTC